This T cell receptor (beta chain) appears in the sequencing data of a study of blood T cell repertoires in COVID-19 (dated by TCRdb to the early 2020s). About the investigation overall: The collaborator samples originated in the United States, Italy and Spain and spanned the acute and convalescent phases of COVID-19. The prospective study material was composed of cDNA or gDNA derived from T cells, B-cell-depleted T cells, or PBMCs. Samples came from the ongoing ImmuneRACE study (first 160 participants) plus 1,254 subjects from 6 global collaborators. Where available, HLA class I and class II types were obtained from metadata supplied by the sample provider rather than from assay-based typing. The repertoires were made available in a free public database intended to serve as a resource for research on the immune response to SARS-CoV-2. Deeply sampled blood TCRbeta repertoires from subjects exposed to, actively infected with, or recovered from COVID-19 were included in the dataset. Sample metadata almost always included a de-identified subject ID, COVID-19 status, age in years and sex. Here is what the overall study found, with its caveats: The amount of clinical and demographic metadata varied by source and participant and was provided uncurated.

Each collaborating institution followed its own protocols to collect whole blood in K2EDTA tubes. For TCRbeta analysis, collaborators shipped samples as frozen whole blood, isolated PBMCs, or DNA extracted from either of those sample types. Comments on this clone: It lacks a known antigen. No quality values exist for individual bases; no much larger clone is one base distant.

TCRbeta CDR3 regions were amplified from genomic DNA using the immunoSEQ Assay, a bias-controlled multiplex PCR. From the authors' description of their analysis: The number of nucleated cells in each sample was estimated by amplification of reference gene primers within the assay. Sequence reads were collapsed and filtered to measure the absolute abundance of every unique TCRbeta CDR3 rearrangement. For each sample, productive Simpson clonality was calculated by taking the square root of Simpson's diversity index across productive rearrangements. As stored in TCRdb, this immuneACCESS dataset retains in-frame rearrangements with V and J assigned. A fraction of the clones does not appear; measured against another copy, unresolved V genes explain less than half of the discrepancy, and the remainder lacks a known reason. That table supplies the V and J calls and clone size; D and trimming were determined from the DNA. Across this sample there are approximately 140,000 clones, with about nine tenths seen only once. The ten top clones hold about 11% of the sample.

The clonotype was recovered from a man aged 45-65 years with active or convalescent COVID-19. The specimen was peripheral blood.

The DNA sequence follows: TGTGCCAGCAGTTCCCGGGACAGGGTATATGGCTACACCTTC. It translates to CASSSRDRVYGYTF. This chain joins TRBV2 to TRBJ1-2; the central 9 bases match TRBD1. Including the terminal cysteine and phenylalanine, the CDR3 comprises 14 residues. Just CDR3 DNA is preserved here, 42 bases in frame from base 1. V is pruned by 5 bases and J by 5 bases, leaving 6 bases of the junction without a gene match. From a lookup of the germline V gene, CDR1 and CDR2 are SNHLY and FYNNEI.